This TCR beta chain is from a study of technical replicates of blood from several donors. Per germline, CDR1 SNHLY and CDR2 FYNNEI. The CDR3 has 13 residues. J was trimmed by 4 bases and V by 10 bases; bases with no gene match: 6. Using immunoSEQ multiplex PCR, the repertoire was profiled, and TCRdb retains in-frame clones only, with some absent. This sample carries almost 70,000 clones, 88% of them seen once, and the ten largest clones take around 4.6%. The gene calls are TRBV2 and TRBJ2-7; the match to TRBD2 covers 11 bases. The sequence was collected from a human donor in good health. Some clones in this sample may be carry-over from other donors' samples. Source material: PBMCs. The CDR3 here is CAILAGGLYEQYF. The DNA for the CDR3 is TGTGCCATCCTAGCGGGAGGCCTTTACGAGCAGTACTTC.